Shown below are 8 T cell receptor beta chains from a single sample sequenced in a study of cytomegalovirus exposure and HLA in healthy donors. TCRdb keeps only in-frame clones here, not all; method: immunoSEQ multiplex PCR. Here the sample spans around 54,000 clones, approximately 89% being singletons. The specimen sequenced was PBMCs. The receptors stem from a woman under 30 in good health and CMV-seropositive.

This chain connects TRBV6-6 to TRBJ2-1; TRBD2 aligns across 10 bases. From germline, CDR1 is MNHNY and CDR2 SVGAGI (reference sequence). Unmatched junction bases numbered 8, after V lost 5 bases and J lost 4 bases. The CDR3 sequence is 16 residues long. The chain's CDR3 is CASSGRERGGYNEQFF. In DNA form, the CDR3 reads TGTGCCAGCAGTGGCCGCGAGCGGGGGGGTTACAATGAGCAGTTCTTC.

This clone was observed a single time. DNA of the CDR3: TGTGCCAGCTCAAGGGCCTGGGGCGAGATGCACGAGCAGTACTTC. As protein: CASSRAWGEMHEQYF. V gene TRBV28 combines with J gene TRBJ2-7; D is perhaps TRBD1 (5 bases). The CDR3 is 15 amino acids. Trimming removed 8 bases at V and 5 bases at J, with 22 bases between. Per germline, CDR1 MDHEN and CDR2 SYDVKM.

This clone was found a few times. The genes are TRBV5-5 and TRBJ2-7; D is unclear. Germline lookup yields CDR1 SGHKS and CDR2 YYEKEE (reference sequence). V lost 7 bases to trimming and J lost 2 bases, with 13 bases between them. The CDR3 length is 13 residues. CDR3 region: CASYPQVPYEQYF. The CDR3 region has the DNA TGTGCCAGCTATCCCCAGGTACCCTACGAGCAGTACTTC.

This clone was counted a single time. This chain connects TRBV5-1 to TRBJ2-5; TRBD1 might be the D (6 bases). V lost 4 bases, J lost 5 bases, and 15 bases lay in between. This CDR3 comprises 14 residues. Looked up from germline, CDR1 is SGHRS and CDR2 is YFSETQ. CDR3 sequence: CASSRDTERETQYF. DNA for the CDR3: TGCGCCAGCAGCAGGGACACGGAGCGGGAGACCCAGTACTTC.

The chain is built from TRBV11-1 and TRBJ2-2, with D uncertain. The CDR3 spans 14 residues. Trimming stripped 5 bases from V and 1 base from J, with 8 bases between. Germline V gene data show CDR1 as SGHAT and CDR2 as FQDESV (reference sequence). The CDR3 sequence: CASSRVGNTGELFF. In DNA, the CDR3 is TGTGCCAGCAGCCGCGTTGGGAACACCGGGGAGCTGTTTTTT.

The J gene is TRBJ2-3, the V gene TRBV9, with 7 positions matching TRBD1. The CDR3 loop spans 15 amino acids. Germline V CDR1 and CDR2: SGDLS, YYNGEE. J lost 2 bases, V lost 3 bases, and 6 bases had no gene match. The CDR3 DNA reads TGTGCCAGCAGCGCGAGACAGGGTAACACAGATACGCAGTATTTT. This encodes CASSARQGNTDTQYF.

This sequence joins TRBV27 and TRBJ2-3, with 9 bases matching TRBD1. The CDR3 has 16 amino acids. Trimming cost V 6 bases and J 6 bases; bases outside gene matches: 13. The germline gives CDR1 MNHEY, CDR2 SMNVEV (reference sequence). The CDR3 DNA reads TGTGCCAGCAGGCCCGCGGGACAGGGTCTGTGGGATACGCAGTATTTT. This gives the protein CASRPAGQGLWDTQYF.

This clone is a singleton in its sample. The J gene is TRBJ1-1, the V gene TRBV15; TRBD1 might be the D (5 bases). Per the germline V gene, CDR1 is LNHNV and CDR2 is YYDKDF (reference sequence). V was shortened by 0 bases and J by 5 bases, with 13 bases between the two germline ends. CDR3 length: 15 amino acids. The CDR3 spells CATSRDQGLLTEAFF. The CDR3 DNA follows: TGTGCCACCAGCAGAGATCAGGGACTGTTGACTGAAGCTTTCTTT.